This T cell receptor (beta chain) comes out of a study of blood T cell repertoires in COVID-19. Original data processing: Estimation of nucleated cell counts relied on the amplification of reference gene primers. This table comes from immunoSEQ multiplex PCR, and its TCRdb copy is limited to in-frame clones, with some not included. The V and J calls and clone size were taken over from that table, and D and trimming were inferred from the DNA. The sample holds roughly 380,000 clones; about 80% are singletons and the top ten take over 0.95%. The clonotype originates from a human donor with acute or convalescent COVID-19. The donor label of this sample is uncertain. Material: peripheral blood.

CDR3 region: CASSLGRGYTF. CDR3 coding DNA: TGTGCCAGCAGTTTAGGTCGTGGCTACACCTTC. The rearrangement joins TRBV12-3 or TRBV12-4 to TRBJ1-2; D is undetermined. The CDR3 is made up of 11 amino acids. V dropped 1 base and J dropped 7 bases, with 4 bases sitting between them.